Below, one T cell receptor (beta chain) is given with its context. Its target is unknown. The sample is drawn from a study of post-analysis software for immune sequencing data. At the level of the study: Included among the disease courses, which were recorded for the cohort, were relapsing-remitting, secondary progressive and progressive-relapsing multiple sclerosis.

V lost 8 bases, J lost 4 bases, and 20 bases lay in between. This CDR3 spans 15 amino acids. TCR beta cDNA libraries had unique molecular identifiers. TCRdb reprocessed the PCR reads with MiXCR, giving one entry per CDR3 protein. The repertoire holds hundreds of thousands of distinct CDR3 sequences, with 55% to 70% as singletons. Study conclusions and caveats: Versus controls, multiple sclerosis patients showed significantly lower diversity (normalized Chao1). Four or five TRBV segments were more frequent in patients than controls; TRBV5-6, TRBV5-1 and TRBV20-1 belonged to this group.

The source is a girl aged 2-15 years with multiple sclerosis. The genes are TRBV12-3 or TRBV12-4 and TRBJ1-2; a weak D match, TRBD1 (5 bases). Sequencing was done on a sample of blood. CDR3 DNA: TGTGCCAGCGGACCCGGGGCAGCAACGGTCTATGGCTACACCTTC. Protein: CASGPGAATVYGYTF.